A selection of T cell receptor beta chains follows, all from one sample in a study of blood T cell repertoires in COVID-19. The protocol was immunoSEQ multiplex PCR, while the TCRdb copy is restricted to in-frame clones and leaves out a portion. Of about 75,000 clones listed, 88% are singletons. Sequenced sample: peripheral blood. The receptors derive from a human donor in a cohort sampled during active COVID-19. Each CDR3 is given with its conserved first and last residue.

v_gene,CDR3aa
TRBV18,CASSPFSPSGNTDTQYF
TRBV5-1,CASSWGDRANTGELFF
TRBV6-5,CASSSDPGQGAVGYTF
TRBV5-6,CASSLRPGEEQYF
TRBV28,CASRSSGSYNFNTEAFF
TRBV4-3,CASSQELADTQYF
TRBV5-5,CASSLYSNTGELFF
TRBV7-9,CASSRLAGAGPRSYNEQFF
TRBV12-3/TRBV12-4,CASSRTANQPQHF
TRBV3-1/TRBV3-2,CASSQDVMSSYNSPLHF
TRBV5-1,CASSLGLLAEIQETQYF
TRBV11-2,CASSLVSTRMGNIQYF
TRBV27,CASSSQGGGSPLHF
TRBV7-9,CASSLVGGSGNTIYF
TRBV6-5,CASRGTSGAYEQYF
TRBV28,CASSLGGRGTEAFF
TRBV18,CASSPVAGGPETQYF
TRBV7-2,CASSLFSGNEQFF
TRBV27,CASSFGNRGFNSPLHF
TRBV5-1,CASSSRTANTEAFF
TRBV12-3/TRBV12-4,CASEMTGNTEAFF
TRBV2,CASSPTSGQETQYF
TRBV19,CASSARDRGHEQYF
TRBV5-1,CASSSGLSSGELFF
TRBV19,CASSIEGLAGGFFGTGELFF
TRBV20-1,CSANDGPGDEQYF
TRBV24-1,CATSEPQGTQETQYF
TRBV5-8,CASTQGTGSYNEQFF
TRBV7-3,CASSLKGARENSNQPQHF
TRBV2,CASSGGLAGGETQYF
TRBV7-2,CASSLESTGGGYGYTF
TRBV15,CATSRVSGVSYEQYF
TRBV5-1,CASTLEDPSKETQYF
TRBV5-1,CASSFSTGPSPLHF
TRBV5-6,CASSARVSQPQHF
TRBV9,CASSVGGGGYTF
TRBV6-5,CASSPLGRGRETQYF
TRBV5-1,CASSPILAGGPGEQYF
TRBV19,CASRRREKGDTQYF
TRBV5-1,CASSRGGGEKLFF
TRBV4-1,CASSQNSNSNQPQHF
TRBV4-1,CASSLDRVSGNIQYF
TRBV28,CASSWGQGANLGGYTF
TRBV27,CASIAWTSGYNEQFF
TRBV18,CASSLERTDTQYF
TRBV7-2,CASRRTVNEKLFF
TRBV18,CASSPGTGGWGEAFF
TRBV5-6,CASSLGSQETQYF
TRBV5-1,CASSPTGRGGSNEQFF
TRBV6-5,CASSYSRLDVGQYF
TRBV18,CASAYGGNTEAFF
TRBV28,CASSGGGRVNYGYTF
TRBV19,CASSPLRVGGYTF
TRBV28,CASSLFAGLRNTGELFF